One TCR beta chain is described in this entry. Its antigen is unidentified. The ends lost 1 base at V and 3 bases at J; junction bases unmatched: 1. The CDR3 is 14 amino acids. CDR1 and CDR2 (germline): MNHEY, SVGAGI. This specimen belongs to a study of T cells in Graves' hyperthyroidism and ophthalmopathy. Researchers amplified the TCR beta CDR3 regions from RNA transcripts. With the HTBI primer set, the TCR CDR3 went through a first round of RT-PCR. From the multiplex PCR reads, TCRdb called clonotypes with MiXCR, one entry per CDR3 protein. The data hold approximately 700,000 distinct CDR3 sequences, with just under 45% observed a single time. Pregnant or lactating patients were excluded, as were those with uncontrolled infection or other autoimmune disease. Diagnosis relied on clinical symptoms, serum thyroxine and TRAb, thyroid ultrasound and orbital computed tomography. Findings and limits, study-wide: Ophthalmopathy stood apart from stable hyperthyroidism in a 13 V-J model. Blood also carried most thyroid clonotypes expanded above 0.001.

V and J are TRBV6-5 and TRBJ1-1, with 8 bases fitting TRBD1. The receptor's source is an adult man with Graves' disease, either hyperthyroidism or ophthalmopathy (not recorded which). Sequencing was performed on peripheral blood or thyroid tissue (not recorded which). CDR3 DNA sequence: TGTGCCAGCAGTTACTTCAGGGGGCACACTGAAGCTTTCTTT. It is translated as CASSYFRGHTEAFF.